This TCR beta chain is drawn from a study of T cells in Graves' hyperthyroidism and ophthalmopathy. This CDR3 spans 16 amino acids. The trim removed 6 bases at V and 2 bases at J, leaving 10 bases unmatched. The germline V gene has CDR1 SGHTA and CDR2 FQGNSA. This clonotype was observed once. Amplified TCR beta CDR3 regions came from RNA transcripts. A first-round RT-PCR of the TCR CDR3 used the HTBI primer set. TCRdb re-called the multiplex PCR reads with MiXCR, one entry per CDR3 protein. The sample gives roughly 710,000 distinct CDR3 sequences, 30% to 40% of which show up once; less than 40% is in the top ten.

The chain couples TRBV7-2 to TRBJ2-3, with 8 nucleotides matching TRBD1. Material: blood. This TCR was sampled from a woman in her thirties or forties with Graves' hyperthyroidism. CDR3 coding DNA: TGTGCCAGCAGGAGGGACCTCAGGGGGCTCACAGATACGCAGTATTTT. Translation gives CASRRDLRGLTDTQYF.